The rows below give T cell receptor beta chains drawn from one sample of a study of radiation and T cells in renal cell carcinoma. Clones were read by immunoSEQ multiplex PCR, and TCRdb kept only the in-frame ones, dropping some. This table holds tens of thousands of clones, 65% to 80% found once. This material consisted of blood, taken from a patient whose treatment included radiotherapy and nephrectomy. The source of these receptors is a man aged 55 to 70 with renal cell carcinoma. The conserved cysteine and the conserved F or W are not part of the CDR3 here.

V: TRBV19
CDR3: ASSIEGGGRYEQF

V: TRBV30
CDR3: ACLTYGEFTEAF

V: TRBV5-1
CDR3: ASSGGEAYNEQF

V: TRBV7-9
CDR3: ASSLSYSGNTIY

V: TRBV10-3
CDR3: AIGQGIEQY

V: TRBV6-1
CDR3: ASSAYPDISYEQY

V: TRBV5-4
CDR3: ASSLEVTNNSPLH

V: TRBV7-9
CDR3: ASRRTSGGRYNEQF

V: TRBV7-9
CDR3: ASSLRGTSGETQY

V: TRBV30
CDR3: AWSGQGKKLF

V: TRBV11-2
CDR3: ASSSTTTGGYT

V: TRBV6-1
CDR3: ASSLGTGTNQPQH

V: TRBV19
CDR3: ASGDKRQIQF

V: TRBV30
CDR3: AWKKARRITDTQY

V: TRBV10-2
CDR3: ASKTVGNYEQY

V: TRBV4-3
CDR3: ASSLVRPTLGSYEQY

V: TRBV7-9
CDR3: ASSLGTTKMREKLF

V: TRBV28
CDR3: ASSPTDLYRGENTEAF

V: TRBV7-2
CDR3: ASSYTRGTEAF

V: TRBV19
CDR3: ASSDSTGVMNTEAF

V: TRBV5-5
CDR3: ASSLVSDSYNEQF